Listed below are T cell receptor beta chains from one sample, sequenced in a study of cytomegalovirus exposure and HLA in healthy donors. TCRdb's table, derived via immunoSEQ multiplex PCR, lists solely in-frame clones and lacks some. The sample consists of about 210,000 clones, 82% of them appearing once. Sequenced input: PBMCs. Receptors originate from a man aged 40-50 years in good health and CMV-seropositive. Each CDR3 is given with its conserved first and last residue. A D gene is named only where the DNA matches it firmly. Clone size appears in some rows only: once, few, many, or a class for an expanded clone.

abundance,j_gene,v_gene,d_gene,CDR3nt,CDR3aa
.,TRBJ2-3,TRBV7-9,TRBD2,TGTGCCAGCAGCTATGGACTAGCGGGGCGCACAGATACGCAGTATTTT,CASSYGLAGRTDTQYF
.,TRBJ2-7,TRBV6-5,.,TGTGCCAGCAGTGTTAGAGGGGGTTCTAGCTACGAGCAGTACTTC,CASSVRGGSSYEQYF
.,TRBJ2-3,TRBV6-5,.,TGTGCCAGCAGTTATACAGGGTACAGCACAGATACGCAGTATTTT,CASSYTGYSTDTQYF
.,TRBJ1-1,TRBV7-8,.,TGTGCCAGCAGCTTAGAGATCAGGGCAAACACTGAAGCTTTCTTT,CASSLEIRANTEAFF
.,TRBJ1-1,TRBV2,.,TGTGCCAGCAGTCGGAGAGTCGGTCAGATGAACACTGAAGCTTTCTTT,CASSRRVGQMNTEAFF
.,TRBJ2-1,TRBV29-1,TRBD2,TGCAGCGTTGAAGATCGGCTAGCGGGAATCTACAATGAGCAGTTCTTC,CSVEDRLAGIYNEQFF
.,TRBJ2-7,TRBV7-9,.,TGTGCCAGCAGACGAACAGGGAGACACGAGCAGTACTTC,CASRRTGRHEQYF
.,TRBJ2-2,TRBV7-9,.,TGTGCCAGCAGCTTCCCAGGGAACACCGGGGAGCTGTTTTTT,CASSFPGNTGELFF
.,TRBJ1-1,TRBV5-1,TRBD1,TGCGCCAGCAGCTCAACAGGGGCCACGGGCACTGAAGCTTTCTTT,CASSSTGATGTEAFF
.,TRBJ1-5,TRBV7-8,.,TGTGCCAGCAGCTTAGCGGGGGGGAGCAATCAGCCCCAGCATTTT,CASSLAGGSNQPQHF
.,TRBJ2-1,TRBV19,.,TGTGCCAGTAGTATAGGAAGGGGGAATGAGCAGTTCTTC,CASSIGRGNEQFF
.,TRBJ2-1,TRBV19,TRBD1,TGTGCCAGTAGCCGGGACAGGGTCTACAATGAGCAGTTCTTC,CASSRDRVYNEQFF
.,TRBJ2-7,TRBV9,.,TGTGCCAGCAGCGAAGGACAAGGGGCCTACGAGCAGTACTTC,CASSEGQGAYEQYF
.,TRBJ2-2,TRBV11-2,.,TGTGCCAGCAGCGGCCTCACCGTGGGCAACACCGGGGAGCTGTTTTTT,CASSGLTVGNTGELFF
.,TRBJ2-1,TRBV7-6,TRBD2,TGTGCCAGCAGCTTAGGACTAGCGGGAAGGAATGAGCAGTTCTTC,CASSLGLAGRNEQFF
.,TRBJ2-5,TRBV5-1,TRBD1,TGCGCCAGCATCGACAGGGCTGAGACCCAGTACTTC,CASIDRAETQYF
.,TRBJ2-1,TRBV9,.,TGTGCCAGCAGCGCACCCACTGACTGGCTAGCGAGCTCCTACAATGAGCAGTTCTTC,CASSAPTDWLASSYNEQFF
.,TRBJ2-3,TRBV11-2,.,TGTGCCAGCAGCTTACGGGTAGCACTGAGCACAGATACGCAGTATTTT,CASSLRVALSTDTQYF
.,TRBJ1-5,TRBV29-1,.,TGCAGCGTTGAAGTTGGGGGGGGAAATCAGCCCCAGCATTTT,CSVEVGGGNQPQHF
.,TRBJ2-7,TRBV4-1,TRBD2,TGCGCCAGCAGCCAGGCTACTAGCGGGAGGTTCCTTTATCACGAGCAGTACTTC,CASSQATSGRFLYHEQYF
few,TRBJ2-1,TRBV10-1,.,TGCGCCAGCAGTGGATGGCCCTACAATGAGCAGTTCTTC,CASSGWPYNEQFF
.,TRBJ2-1,TRBV5-4,TRBD2,TGTGCCAGCAGCTTGGCAGAACCGGGACTAGCGGGACATGAGCAGTTCTTC,CASSLAEPGLAGHEQFF
.,TRBJ1-2,TRBV27,.,TGTGCCAGCAGTTTTGGGGGGACCCCGGGGTATGGCTACACCTTC,CASSFGGTPGYGYTF
.,TRBJ2-1,TRBV18,.,TGTGCCAGCTCCCCCTTAGGGGTCTCCTACAATGAGCAGTTCTTC,CASSPLGVSYNEQFF
.,TRBJ2-2,TRBV5-1,TRBD2,TGCGCCAGCAGCTCCGGGAGGGGGAACACCGGGGAGCTGTTTTTT,CASSSGRGNTGELFF
.,TRBJ2-1,TRBV10-1,.,TGCGCCAGCAGTGTCCGCGGCGGTGAGCAGTTCTTC,CASSVRGGEQFF
.,TRBJ1-1,TRBV19,TRBD1,TGTGCCAGTAGCATGGGACAGGGGGCGAGGGGTACTGAAGCTTTCTTT,CASSMGQGARGTEAFF
.,TRBJ2-1,TRBV7-8,TRBD2,TGTGCCAGCAGCCATCCCGGGACTAGCGAGTACAATGAGCAGTTCTTC,CASSHPGTSEYNEQFF
.,TRBJ2-1,TRBV13,TRBD1,TGTGCCAGCAGCTTAGTACAGGGGAGCTACAATGAGCAGTTCTTC,CASSLVQGSYNEQFF
.,TRBJ2-3,TRBV5-1,TRBD1,TGCGCCAGCAGCTGGGGGACAGTCGACACAGATACGCAGTATTTT,CASSWGTVDTDTQYF